In this sample, the clone carrying this T cell receptor beta chain turned up a few times. The entry originates in a study of blood T cells in healthy people across ages. Germline V lookup: CDR1 SGHRS, CDR2 YFSETQ. The CDR3 covers 14 residues. V gave up 5 bases and J gave up 4 bases, with 16 bases separating them. For the second PCR, which ran for about 7 to 11 cycles, a sample-barcoded 5' primer and a J-beta primer mix were used. A single record per CDR3 protein comes from TCRdb applying MiXCR to the 5' RACE reads. The sample comprises more than 700,000 distinct CDR3 sequences, roughly 50% of which are singletons, and 40% to 50% rests with the top ten.

V and J are TRBV5-1 and TRBJ2-7; D may be TRBD1 (6 bases). The sequence was collected from a man older than 75 in good health. The material sequenced was blood. The CDR3 here is CASRAKGQVYEQYF. In DNA form, the CDR3 reads TGCGCCAGCAGAGCCAAGGGACAAGTTTACGAGCAGTACTTC.